These T cell receptor beta chains were read from a single sample in a study of T cells after yellow fever vaccination. One entry per CDR3 protein results from TCRdb running MiXCR on the 5' RACE reads. In the table there are some 390,000 distinct CDR3 sequences, around 6.5% of which are singletons. Sequences were derived from PBMCs, sampled 5 days after the yellow fever booster vaccination. All receptors come from a man under 40 who received the YFV17D yellow fever vaccine. Each CDR3 is given with its conserved first and last residue. Fields, in order: D gene, clone size, J gene, V gene, CDR3 protein, CDR3 DNA. The D gene is left open where the match is weak. Some rows have no size entry. The others give once, few or many, or a class for an expanded clone.

NA | NA | TRBJ2-2 | TRBV23-1 | CASSQYGAYTGELFF | TGCGCCAGCAGTCAATATGGGGCGTACACCGGGGAGCTGTTTTTT
TRBD2 | many | TRBJ2-3 | TRBV5-4 | CASRPGTSGSTDTQYF | TGTGCCAGCAGACCCGGGACTAGCGGTAGCACAGATACGCAGTATTTT
NA | NA | TRBJ1-6 | TRBV12-3/TRBV12-4 | CASTPGQTFYNSPLHF | TGTGCCAGCACCCCAGGACAGACCTTTTATAATTCACCCCTCCACTTT
TRBD2 | few | TRBJ2-7 | TRBV7-2 | CASSLKASGRAHEQYF | TGTGCCAGCAGCTTAAAGGCTAGCGGGAGGGCTCACGAGCAGTACTTC
TRBD2 | few | TRBJ2-7 | TRBV20-1 | CSASPTSGNSEQYF | TGCAGTGCTTCTCCCACTAGCGGGAACAGCGAGCAGTACTTC
NA | many | TRBJ2-5 | TRBV6-1 | CASSPPAQETQYF | TGTGCCAGCAGCCCCCCCGCGCAAGAGACCCAGTACTTC
TRBD1 | NA | TRBJ2-5 | TRBV5-1 | CASSLAQGPSTQYF | TGCGCCAGCAGCTTGGCACAGGGGCCCTCGACCCAGTACTTC
NA | NA | TRBJ2-7 | TRBV19 | CASSSSRRHEQYF | TGTGCCAGTAGTTCATCTCGGCGTCACGAGCAGTACTTC
TRBD1 | many | TRBJ1-2 | TRBV12-3/TRBV12-4 | CASSPTGYNYGYTF | TGTGCCAGCAGTCCGACAGGGTACAACTATGGCTACACCTTC
TRBD1 | many | TRBJ2-1 | TRBV12-3/TRBV12-4 | CASSSPGQGSNEQFF | TGTGCCAGCAGTTCCCCGGGACAGGGGAGCAATGAGCAGTTCTTC
NA | many | TRBJ1-1 | TRBV19 | CASSPGRVNTEAFF | TGTGCCAGTAGTCCTGGCAGAGTGAACACTGAAGCTTTCTTT
NA | many | TRBJ2-5 | TRBV20-1 | CSARVGGTQYF | TGCAGTGCTAGAGTAGGTGGGACCCAGTACTTC
NA | few | TRBJ2-7 | TRBV28 | CASSVRHYEQYF | TGTGCCAGCAGTGTTAGGCACTACGAGCAGTACTTC
NA | few | TRBJ2-7 | TRBV4-3 | CASSQENRPYEQYF | TGCGCCAGCAGCCAAGAAAACAGGCCCTACGAGCAGTACTTC
TRBD2 | NA | TRBJ2-6 | TRBV30 | CAWRVAGNTGANVLTF | TGTGCCTGGAGGGTAGCGGGGAATACAGGGGCCAACGTCCTGACTTTC
TRBD1 | many | TRBJ1-2 | TRBV27 | CATKGQGAAGYTF | TGTGCCACCAAGGGACAGGGGGCAGCCGGCTACACCTTC
NA | NA | TRBJ1-2 | TRBV6-6 | CASSYRDFDGYTF | TGTGCCAGCAGTTATCGGGATTTTGATGGCTACACCTTC
TRBD2 | many | TRBJ2-1 | TRBV4-3 | CASSQGEGRYNEQFF | TGCGCCAGCAGCCAAGGGGAGGGGAGGTACAATGAGCAGTTCTTC
NA | few | TRBJ2-1 | TRBV4-1 | CASSQDQEGDEQFF | TGCGCCAGCAGCCAAGATCAGGAGGGAGACGAGCAGTTCTTC
NA | few | TRBJ2-5 | TRBV4-3 | CASSKQGLGTQYF | TGCGCCAGCAGCAAGCAGGGGCTGGGGACCCAGTACTTC
TRBD1 | NA | TRBJ1-1 | TRBV12-3/TRBV12-4 | CASRYTGDGEAFF | TGTGCCAGCAGATACACAGGGGATGGTGAAGCTTTCTTT
TRBD1 | few | TRBJ2-7 | TRBV5-1 | CASSYGTGGNEQYF | TGCGCCAGCAGCTACGGGACAGGGGGCAACGAGCAGTACTTC
NA | NA | TRBJ1-6 | TRBV2 | CASSEEGLGSSPLHF | TGTGCCAGCAGTGAGGAGGGCCTGGGGAGTTCACCCCTCCACTTT
TRBD1 | few | TRBJ1-2 | TRBV7-2 | CASTARGQGSAAIGYTF | TGTGCCAGCACCGCCCGGGGACAGGGTTCCGCGGCTATCGGGTACACCTTC
NA | many | TRBJ2-3 | TRBV5-1 | CASSLDSRDTPYTDTQYF | TGCGCCAGCAGCTTGGATAGCCGTGACACCCCTTACACAGATACGCAGTATTTT
TRBD2 | many | TRBJ2-3 | TRBV7-8 | CASTPGGLGVHTQYF | TGTGCCAGCACCCCGGGGGGGTTAGGAGTGCATACGCAGTATTTT
NA | few | TRBJ1-1 | TRBV2 | CAGSTDMNAEAFF | TGTGCCGGATCGACAGACATGAATGCTGAAGCTTTCTTT
NA | NA | TRBJ2-5 | TRBV12-5 | CASENAGSKETQYF | TGTGCTAGTGAAAACGCAGGCAGCAAAGAGACCCAGTACTTC
NA | few | TRBJ2-7 | TRBV7-2 | CASSFVPGDPYEQYF | TGTGCCAGCAGCTTTGTTCCGGGAGATCCTTACGAGCAGTACTTC
NA | NA | TRBJ1-2 | TRBV4-3 | CASSQAGGLGGYTF | TGCGCCAGCAGCCAAGCTGGAGGGTTGGGTGGCTACACCTTC
NA | NA | TRBJ2-2 | TRBV7-9 | CASSSTVTGELFF | TGTGCCAGCAGCTCGACAGTCACCGGGGAGCTGTTTTTT
NA | NA | TRBJ2-2 | TRBV6-2/TRBV6-3 | CASSPSRLRELFF | TGTGCCAGCAGTCCTTCCCGGTTGAGGGAGCTGTTTTTT
TRBD1 | few | TRBJ1-1 | TRBV30 | CAWRGQGRNTEAFF | TGTGCCTGGAGAGGACAGGGGAGGAACACTGAAGCTTTCTTT
NA | few | TRBJ2-5 | TRBV6-1 | CASMPLTGTNQETQYF | TGTGCCAGCATGCCCTTAACGGGAACCAACCAAGAGACCCAGTACTTC
NA | NA | TRBJ2-5 | TRBV7-6 | CASSQAVYQETQYF | TGTGCCAGCAGCCAAGCGGTGTACCAAGAGACCCAGTACTTC
NA | few | TRBJ1-2 | TRBV5-4 | CASSLGRVALNGYTF | TGTGCCAGCAGCTTGGGACGAGTCGCCCTGAATGGCTACACCTTC
TRBD1 | few | TRBJ2-5 | TRBV29-1 | CSVDRDRGGETQYF | TGCAGCGTTGACCGGGACAGGGGGGGGGAGACCCAGTACTTC
NA | few | TRBJ2-4 | TRBV20-1 | CSASRGDTGDSNIQYF | TGCAGTGCTAGTAGGGGGGACACCGGGGATTCAAACATTCAGTACTTC
TRBD2 | few | TRBJ2-1 | TRBV5-1 | CASRTGLAGVNEQFF | TGCGCCAGCAGGACGGGACTAGCGGGAGTCAATGAGCAGTTCTTC
NA | many | TRBJ2-7 | TRBV6-2/TRBV6-3 | CASSYSGTPREQYF | TGTGCCAGCAGTTATTCCGGGACTCCGCGGGAGCAGTACTTC
NA | many | TRBJ2-7 | TRBV5-1 | CASSHQRGRNEQYF | TGCGCCAGCAGCCACCAGAGGGGACGCAACGAGCAGTACTTC
NA | many | TRBJ1-5 | TRBV10-3 | CAISESGGQNQPQHF | TGTGCCATCAGTGAGTCGGGGGGCCAGAATCAGCCCCAGCATTTT
NA | many | TRBJ2-1 | TRBV12-3/TRBV12-4 | CASRFGGPYNEQFF | TGTGCCAGCAGATTCGGGGGTCCCTACAATGAGCAGTTCTTC
TRBD1 | NA | TRBJ1-5 | TRBV20-1 | CSARSDRDNQPQHF | TGCAGTGCTAGAAGCGACAGGGACAATCAGCCCCAGCATTTT
NA | NA | TRBJ2-4 | TRBV18 | CASSPPVGQTKNIQYF | TGTGCCAGCTCACCACCGGTGGGGCAGACCAAAAACATTCAGTACTTC
TRBD2 | many | TRBJ2-1 | TRBV27 | CASSPQLAGGLNEQFF | TGTGCCAGCAGCCCCCAACTAGCGGGAGGGCTTAATGAGCAGTTCTTC